These 23 T cell receptor beta chains were all obtained from the same sample, sequenced in a study of T-cell memory formation after mild COVID-19. One entry per CDR3 protein results from TCRdb running MiXCR on the 5' RACE reads. The table has a few hundred thousand distinct CDR3 sequences, more than 15% seen once. The sequenced sample consisted of PBMCs or a T cell subset sorted from them (not recorded which). The receptors come from a man younger than 35 who had mild COVID-19 (a few samples of this study predate the infection). Cell type and time point are not known.

This clonotype was seen more than once but under ten times. The gene calls are TRBV5-1 and TRBJ1-6; D remains ambiguous. CDR1 SGHRS and CDR2 YFSETQ come from the germline V gene. The V end was cut by 4 bases, the J end by 7 bases, with 15 bases between. This CDR3 spans 15 amino acids. The DNA for the CDR3 is TGCGCCAGCAGCCCAGATGGGCAGCTCAATTCACCCCTCCACTTT. Residues: CASSPDGQLNSPLHF.

This clonotype was counted a few times. This chain links TRBV10-3 with TRBJ2-7; 9 bases agree with TRBD1. The V and J ends lost 5 bases and 1 base, in that order; junction bases with no gene match: 12. CDR1 is ENHRY and CDR2 is SYGVKD in the germline V gene. The CDR3 totals 17 residues. The CDR3 region is CAISLDRGTTRSYEQYF. The CDR3 DNA reads TGTGCCATCAGTTTGGACAGGGGAACTACTAGGTCCTACGAGCAGTACTTC.

The table lists this clonotype with many counts. The V gene is TRBV27, the J gene TRBJ1-6; D not resolved. The germline gives CDR1 MNHEY, CDR2 SMNVEV (reference sequence). V lost 3 bases and J lost 1, with 7 bases in between. There are 15 residues in the CDR3. CDR3 protein: CASSFRVSYNSPLHF. CDR3 in DNA: TGTGCCAGCAGTTTCCGGGTATCCTATAATTCACCCCTCCACTTT.

This clonotype was observed many times. The gene calls are TRBV5-1 and TRBJ2-5; 8 nucleotides agree with TRBD2. This CDR3 spans 16 amino acids. Germline V gene data show CDR1 as SGHRS and CDR2 as YFSETQ. V trimming: 0 bases; J trimming: 4 bases; junction bases outside the gene matches: 8. CDR3 coding DNA: TGCGCCAGCAGCTTGGGGACTAGCAAAGGCGGAGAGACCCAGTACTTC. Its protein product is CASSLGTSKGGETQYF. Full variable domain (missing parts from reference TRBV5-1 and TRBJ2-5): KAGVTQTPRYLIKTRGQQVTLSCSPISGHRSVSWYQQTPGQGLQFLFEYFSETQRNKGNFPGRFSGRQFSNSRSEMNVSTLELGDSALYLCASSLGTSKGGETQYFGPGTRLLVL.

The chain couples TRBV5-1 to TRBJ2-1, with D tentatively TRBD1 (6 bases). Germline values: CDR1 SGHRS, CDR2 YFSETQ. The V end was cut by 3 bases, the J end by 8 bases, with 18 bases between. The CDR3 contains 15 residues. The CDR3 DNA follows: TGCGCCAGCAGCTACGGGACACCCATTTCCGATGAGCAGTTCTTC. The encoded protein is CASSYGTPISDEQFF.

J is TRBJ1-5 and V is TRBV12-3 or TRBV12-4; 7 bases are shared with TRBD1. CDR3 length equals 15 residues. The trim removed 7 bases at V and 0 bases at J, leaving 6 bases unmatched. The CDR3 sequence is CASKGTVDSNQPQHF. CDR3 bases: TGTGCCAGCAAGGGGACAGTGGATAGCAATCAGCCCCAGCATTTT.

This clonotype occurred a few times. The chain employs TRBV12-5 and TRBJ1-6; no firm D call. CDR3 length equals 14 residues. Germline loops: CDR1 LGHNT, CDR2 FRNRAP. V dropped 9 bases and J dropped 5 bases, with 14 bases sitting between them. Written as DNA, the CDR3 is TGTGCTAGCTCCCCGGGCAGTGATAATTCACCCCTCCACTTT. Translation: CASSPGSDNSPLHF. The variable domain in full, with the rest retrieved from reference TRBV12-5 and TRBJ1-6, is DARVTQTPRHKVTEMGQEVTMRCQPILGHNTVFWYRQTMMQGLELLAYFRNRAPLDDSGMPKDRFSAEMPDATLATLKIQPSEPRDSAVYFCASSPGSDNSPLHFGNGTRLTVT.

The chain joins TRBV5-6 to TRBJ2-5; possible D gene TRBD1, 7 bases. V lost 4 bases to trimming and J lost 4 bases, with 20 bases between them. The CDR3 contains 16 residues. Germline V gives CDR1 SGHDT, CDR2 YYEEEE. The CDR3: CASSPGGPGGTETQYF. The CDR3 DNA follows: TGTGCCAGCAGCCCCGGCGGTCCAGGGGGGACAGAGACCCAGTACTTC.

The CDR3 nucleotides are TGTGCCAGCAGTTACTCGATTGCGTCGGGGCCCTCCTACAATGAGCAGTTCTTC. Protein: CASSYSIASGPSYNEQFF. The chain is built from TRBV6-6 and TRBJ2-1, with D perhaps TRBD1 or TRBD2 (5 bases each). CDR1 and CDR2 (germline): MNHNY, SVGAGI (reference sequence). V was clipped by 0 bases and J by 0 bases, with 15 bases between them. The CDR3 consists of 18 residues.

The V call is TRBV7-9, the J call TRBJ2-2, with 7 bases matching TRBD1. CDR1 and CDR2 (germline): SEHNR, FQNEAQ (reference sequence). The length of the CDR3 is 16 residues. J gave up 1 base and V 4 bases, and 6 bases lay outside the gene matches. CDR3 sequence (DNA): TGTGCCAGCAGCTCTTACCGGGACAGGAACACCGGGGAGCTGTTTTTT. Its protein is CASSSYRDRNTGELFF.

In this sample, this clonotype turned up a few times. The chain uses TRBV28 and TRBJ1-1; D may be TRBD1 (6 bases). Germline values: CDR1 MDHEN, CDR2 SYDVKM. The CDR3 extends over 16 amino acids. Between the trimmed V and J ends, which lost 6 bases and 1 base, there was a span of 18 bases. The CDR3 DNA reads TGTGCCAGCAGAGAGGAGACACCGGGACAGAACACTGAAGCTTTCTTT. Protein product: CASREETPGQNTEAFF.

This clonotype has a count of ten or more. The CDR3, as DNA: TGTGCCAGCAGTCAACCAGACAGGGGGGATGGCTACACCTTC. As protein: CASSQPDRGDGYTF. This chain joins TRBV28 and TRBJ1-2, with TRBD1 matching over 9 bases. The V segment lost 5 bases and the J segment 6 bases; nucleotides outside the gene matches: 7. CDR1 MDHEN and CDR2 SYDVKM come from the germline V gene. CDR3 length: 14 residues.

This clonotype was detected only a few times. The chain links TRBV20-1 to TRBJ2-7; D unresolved. The germline CDR1 and CDR2 sequences are DFQATT and SNEGSKA (reference sequence). The CDR3 loop spans 14 amino acids. Trimming removed 1 base at V and 3 bases at J, with 13 bases between. The CDR3: CSARGGGWVYEQYF. The CDR3, as DNA: TGCAGTGCTAGAGGAGGTGGATGGGTCTACGAGCAGTACTTC.

The J gene is TRBJ2-3, the V gene TRBV29-1; D possibly uses TRBD1 or TRBD2 (6 bases each). This CDR3 region has 15 residues. CDR1 and CDR2 from the germline V gene are SQVTM and ANQGSEA. With 1 base removed from V and 3 bases from J, the gap between germline ends came to 14 bases. The CDR3 bases are TGCAGCGTTGAAGGATTGGAGGGGGAGACAGATACGCAGTATTTT. Translated, it gives CSVEGLEGETDTQYF.

The V call is TRBV6-5, the J call TRBJ2-5; 8 nucleotides line up with TRBD2. V was pared by 5 bases and J by 2 bases, with 4 bases of the junction left unmatched. Germline V gene data show CDR1 as MNHEY and CDR2 as SVGAGI. The CDR3 contains 14 residues. CDR3 protein: CASSPGGEQETQYF. The CDR3 region has the DNA TGTGCCAGCAGTCCCGGGGGGGAGCAAGAGACCCAGTACTTC.

This clonotype has only a few counts. CDR3 sequence reads: CSAALGYEQYF. As DNA, the CDR3 is TGCAGTGCGGCCCTGGGGTACGAGCAGTACTTC. The chain combines TRBV20-1 with TRBJ2-7; D unresolved. Between the trimmed V and J ends, which lost 6 bases and 4 bases, there was a span of 10 bases. Looked up from germline, CDR1 is DFQATT and CDR2 is SNEGSKA (reference sequence). The CDR3 is made up of 11 amino acids.

This clonotype was seen only a few times. The J gene is TRBJ1-1, the V gene TRBV18; D not resolved. Between the trimmed V and J ends, which lost 3 bases and 0 bases, there was a span of 8 bases. Looked up from germline, CDR1 is KGHSH and CDR2 is LQKENI. The CDR3 has 14 residues. The CDR3 here is CASSPRQMNTEAFF. For the CDR3, the DNA is TGTGCCAGCTCACCGCGTCAGATGAACACTGAAGCTTTCTTT.

CDR3 nucleotides: TGTGCCAGCAGCCCCCCTACGGGCCGTCGATCAGGTTACTACACCTTC. The encoded protein is CASSPPTGRRSGYYTF. The chain is built from TRBV3-1 and TRBJ1-2, with D uncertain. CDR1 LGHDT and CDR2 YNNKEL come from the germline V gene (reference sequence). With 4 bases removed from V and 10 bases from J, the gap between germline ends came to 25 bases. The CDR3 has 16 amino acids.

This chain joins TRBV6-6 and TRBJ1-1, with 9 bases lining up with TRBD1. Germline lookup yields CDR1 MNHNY and CDR2 SVGAGI (reference sequence). The J segment lost 10 bases and the V segment lost 1 base, leaving 7 bases of the junction unmatched. The CDR3 is made up of 14 amino acids. CDR3 in DNA: TGTGCCAGCAGTTACTGGGACAGGGCCGAGAGAGCTTTCTTT. Protein product: CASSYWDRAERAFF.

About this clonotype itself: One junction end does not reproduce the germline sequence, and a read error may be involved. This rearrangement joins TRBV11-2 to TRBJ2-3, with TRBD1 matching over 7 bases. CDR1 is SGHAT and CDR2 is FQNNGV in the germline V gene. The CDR3 is made up of 17 amino acids. The CDR3 coding sequence is TGTGCCAGCAACTTAGAGAGGGGGCAGGAGAGCACAGATACGCAGTATTTT. Amino acid sequence: CASNLERGQESTDTQYF.

This clonotype turned up a few times. The gene calls are TRBV10-3 and TRBJ1-4, with 8 bases identical to TRBD1. This CDR3 spans 16 amino acids. Germline CDR1 is ENHRY and CDR2 is SYGVKD. The V gene end was trimmed by 0 bases and the J gene end by 3 bases; junction bases not matched to a gene: 3. The DNA of the CDR3 is TGTGCCATCAGTGAGTCCACGACAGGGGCTAATGAAAAACTGTTTTTT. Amino acids: CAISESTTGANEKLFF.

The CDR3, as DNA: TGCGCCAGCAGCCAAGCGATGGATGAGCAGTTCTTC. Translated: CASSQAMDEQFF. This chain uses TRBV4-3 with TRBJ2-1, with D hard to call. This CDR3 spans 12 amino acids. Trimming cost V 1 base and J 8 bases, with 6 bases left between them. The germline gives CDR1 LGHNA, CDR2 YSLEER.

V and J are TRBV6-7 and TRBJ2-7, with TRBD1 identical over 8 bases. TRBV6-7 is sorted into the ORF group, with uncertain function. V was clipped by 4 bases and J by 7 bases; unmatched bases: 9. The length of the CDR3 is 14 residues. CDR3 coding DNA: TGTGCCAGCAGTTCCCCTGGACAGGGAAGGGAGCAGTACGTC. This gives the protein CASSSPGQGREQYV.